Presented here are 4 T cell receptor beta chains from one specimen sequenced in a study of T cells in Graves' hyperthyroidism and ophthalmopathy. Regions amplified from RNA transcripts were the TCR beta CDR3 regions. The HTBI primer set drove a first-round RT-PCR of the TCR CDR3. Each CDR3 protein gets one entry after TCRdb re-called the multiplex PCR reads with MiXCR. The data show 700,000 to 950,000 distinct CDR3 sequences, with approximately 36% seen just once and less than 40% held by the top ten. The material sequenced was blood. These TCRs come from a woman in her 40s with Graves' hyperthyroidism.

This clonotype turned up a few times. The chain combines TRBV12-3 or TRBV12-4 with TRBJ1-5, with TRBD1 matching over 9 bases. The CDR3 consists of 17 residues. The CDR3 here is CASGWDRVGYSNQPQHF. CDR3 coding DNA: TGTGCTAGTGGCTGGGACAGGGTAGGGTATAGCAATCAGCCCCAGCATTTT.

This clonotype was observed a handful of times. The chain joins TRBV19 to TRBJ1-5; D unclear. The CDR3 runs to 15 residues. In germline, CDR1 is LNHDA, CDR2 SQIVND (reference sequence). The ends were cut back, 0 bases at V and 7 bases at J, with 13 bases in the middle. In DNA, the CDR3 is TGTGCCAGTAGTATAGATCTGGGTACCTGGCAGCCCCAGCATTTT. Residues: CASSIDLGTWQPQHF. The entire variable domain, with the rest obtained from reference TRBV19 and TRBJ1-5, is as follows: DGGITQSPKYLFRKEGQNVTLSCEQNLNHDAMYWYRQDPGQGLRLIYYSQIVNDFQKGDIAEGYSVSREKKESFPLTVTSAQKNPTAFYLCASSIDLGTWQPQHFGDGTRLSIL.

Of note for this clonotype: A junction boundary mismatches the germline segment, possibly from a read error. The chain employs TRBV24-1 and TRBJ2-7; 7 bases align to TRBD1. The germline V gene has CDR1 KGHDR and CDR2 SFDVKD. This CDR3 contains 15 residues. The CDR3 reads CASSLSGTAYYEQYF. DNA for the CDR3: TGTGCCAGCAGTTTATCTGGGACAGCTTACTACGAGCAGTACTTC.

There are a few counts of this clonotype. V is TRBV6-6 and J is TRBJ1-4; unclear D gene. Germline V gene sequence: CDR1 MNHNY, CDR2 SVGAGI (reference sequence). The V gene lost 2 bases and the J gene lost 4 bases, with 8 bases spanning the gap. The CDR3 length is 14 residues. CDR3 region: CASSYQGSNEKLFF. The CDR3, as DNA: TGTGCCAGCAGTTACCAAGGCAGTAATGAAAAACTGTTTTTT.